This T cell receptor beta chain emerged from a study of control samples from healthy donors and cancer patients. From germline, CDR1 is MNHEY and CDR2 SMNVEV (reference sequence). The CDR3 runs to 15 residues. J lost 6 bases, V lost 5 bases, and 11 bases had no gene match. Using immunoSEQ multiplex PCR, the repertoire was profiled, and TCRdb retains in-frame clones only, with some absent. The data hold hundreds of thousands of clones, with more than 65% observed a single time. Sequenced sample: PBMCs. The TCR originated in a woman aged 55-75 years with lung cancer. The V call is TRBV27, the J call TRBJ1-2; 8 bases match TRBD1. The CDR3 nucleotides read TGTGCCAGCAGTGCTTATCTTCAGGGGGCTGATGGCTACACCTTC. Translation gives CASSAYLQGADGYTF.